The rows below give T cell receptor beta chains drawn from one sample of a study of blood T cells in healthy people across ages. TCRdb independently ran MiXCR on the 5' RACE reads; one entry per CDR3 protein. This sample has approximately 1.5 million distinct CDR3 sequences, with 30% to 35% found just once. Sequencing was carried out using blood. The receptors derive from a woman in her 30s in good health. CDR3s include the opening cysteine and the closing phenylalanine or tryptophan. D genes are given only for firm matches. Where a row states a size, it is once, few, many or the class of an expanded clone; other rows omit it.

v_gene	j_gene	d_gene	abundance	CDR3aa	CDR3nt
TRBV19	TRBJ1-5	NA	few	CASSIEFGCNQPQHF	TGTGCCAGTAGTATAGAATTTGGGTGCAATCAGCCCCAGCATTTT
TRBV30	TRBJ1-2	NA	NA	CAWSVRPDYGYTF	TGTGCCTGGAGTGTACGGCCAGACTATGGCTACACCTTC
TRBV14	TRBJ2-7	NA	NA	CASSQIMTSSYGQYF	TGTGCCAGCAGCCAGATTATGACCAGCTCCTACGGGCAGTACTTC
TRBV20-1	TRBJ2-5	TRBD2	few	CSAPAGGAWKETQYF	TGCAGTGCGCCCGCGGGGGGAGCGTGGAAAGAGACCCAGTACTTC
TRBV5-1	TRBJ2-7	NA	many	CASSLDDYEQYF	TGCGCCAGCAGCTTGGATGATTACGAGCAGTACTTC
TRBV7-6	TRBJ2-1	NA	NA	CASSFSYHGSSYNEQFF	TGTGCCAGCAGCTTTTCCTACCACGGGAGCTCTTACAATGAGCAGTTCTTC
TRBV19	TRBJ2-6	NA	NA	CARRIVSGANVLTF	TGTGCCAGGCGGATTGTCTCTGGGGCCAACGTCCTGACTTTC
TRBV10-3	TRBJ1-4	NA	few	CAISDGRAGEKLFF	TGTGCCATCAGTGATGGTAGGGCTGGTGAAAAACTGTTTTTT
TRBV14	TRBJ2-5	NA	NA	CASSQDLVGPGRETQYF	TGTGCCAGCAGCCAAGATCTTGTGGGCCCCGGGCGAGAGACCCAGTACTTC
TRBV3-1	TRBJ2-3	TRBD2	few	CASSGAGGGADTQYF	TGTGCCAGCAGCGGAGCGGGGGGCGGCGCAGATACGCAGTATTTT
TRBV6-5	TRBJ2-7	NA	NA	CASSYSSPGSYEQYF	TGTGCCAGCAGTTACTCGAGTCCGGGGTCCTACGAGCAGTACTTC
TRBV9	TRBJ2-5	TRBD2	few	CASSVDGTTLGTQYF	TGTGCCAGCAGCGTAGATGGGACTACCCTTGGGACCCAGTACTTC
TRBV20-1	TRBJ2-7	TRBD2	NA	CSAPLGGTEQYF	TGCAGTGCTCCGTTGGGAGGGACCGAGCAGTACTTC